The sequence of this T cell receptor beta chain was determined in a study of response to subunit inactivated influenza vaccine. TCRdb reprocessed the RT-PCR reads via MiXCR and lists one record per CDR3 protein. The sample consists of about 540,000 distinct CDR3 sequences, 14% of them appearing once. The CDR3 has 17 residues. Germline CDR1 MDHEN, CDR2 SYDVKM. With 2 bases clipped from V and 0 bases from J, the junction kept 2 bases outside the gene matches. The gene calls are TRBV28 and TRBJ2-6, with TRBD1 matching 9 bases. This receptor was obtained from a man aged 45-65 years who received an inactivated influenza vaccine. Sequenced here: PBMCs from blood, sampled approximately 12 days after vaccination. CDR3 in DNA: TGTGCCAGCAGTTTAGGGACAGGGTCCTCTGGGGCCAACGTCCTGACTTTC. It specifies CASSLGTGSSGANVLTF.